A selection of T cell receptor beta chains follows, all from one sample in a study of blood T cell repertoires in COVID-19. The repertoire was sequenced with immunoSEQ multiplex PCR; TCRdb's copy has only in-frame clones and lacks some. The profile covers 140,000 to 150,000 clones, with over 75% appearing a single time and 5% taken by the ten largest. The specimen sequenced was peripheral blood. These TCRs come from a woman in her forties or fifties with acute or convalescent COVID-19. Both conserved end residues are part of each CDR3. A D gene is named only where the DNA matches it firmly. The size field is filled for only some rows; it gives once, few, many or a size class.

J gene,clone size,V gene,D gene,CDR3 protein,CDR3 DNA
TRBJ2-5,NA,TRBV30,TRBD1,CAWAGQGFRETQYF,TGTGCCTGGGCGGGACAGGGTTTTAGGGAGACCCAGTACTTC
TRBJ2-1,NA,TRBV27,NA,CASSLGRSGEQFF,TGTGCCAGCAGTTTAGGCCGCTCAGGCGAGCAGTTCTTC
TRBJ1-6,NA,TRBV5-8,NA,CASSLGGQGGLSPLHF,TGTGCCAGCAGCCTGGGGGGCCAGGGTGGTTTATCACCCCTCCACTTT
TRBJ1-4,NA,TRBV6-2/TRBV6-3,TRBD1,CASSGLRDSAFNEKLFF,TGTGCCAGCAGCGGACTCCGGGACAGTGCCTTTAATGAAAAACTGTTTTTT
TRBJ1-5,few,TRBV7-3,TRBD1,CASSRDRNQPQHF,TGTGCCAGCAGCCGGGACAGGAATCAGCCCCAGCATTTT
TRBJ2-5,NA,TRBV3-1/TRBV3-2,NA,CASSQDRQETQYF,TGTGCCAGCAGCCAAGATCGGCAAGAGACCCAGTACTTC
TRBJ1-4,NA,TRBV11-2,NA,CASSTQGNEKLFF,TGTGCCAGCTCCACTCAGGGGAATGAAAAACTGTTTTTT
TRBJ2-2,few,TRBV28,TRBD2,CASSLVSGIGTGELFF,TGTGCCAGCAGTTTGGTTAGCGGGATTGGCACCGGGGAGCTGTTTTTT
TRBJ1-4,NA,TRBV6-5,NA,CASRDSLDEKLFF,TGTGCCAGCAGGGACAGTTTAGATGAAAAACTGTTTTTT
TRBJ2-1,NA,TRBV1,NA,CTSRLGLAGGSSYNEQFF,TGCACCAGCAGGCTGGGACTAGCGGGGGGAAGCTCCTACAATGAGCAGTTCTTC
TRBJ2-5,NA,TRBV3-1/TRBV3-2,TRBD2,CASSQHPTPVLAGAQETQYF,TGTGCCAGCAGCCAACATCCGACCCCAGTACTAGCGGGGGCTCAAGAGACCCAGTACTTC
TRBJ2-1,NA,TRBV7-9,NA,CASSPPQDEQFF,TGTGCCAGCAGCCCACCACAGGATGAGCAGTTCTTC
TRBJ1-6,NA,TRBV4-2,NA,CASSQAESSYNSPLHF,TGTGCCAGCAGCCAAGCGGAGAGCTCCTATAATTCACCCCTCCACTTT
TRBJ1-2,NA,TRBV14,NA,CASSQTGIRYGYTF,TGTGCCAGCAGCCAAACAGGGATCCGTTATGGCTACACCTTC
TRBJ1-2,once,TRBV6-1,NA,CASSESSPYGYTF,TGTGCCAGCAGTGAATCCAGTCCCTATGGCTACACCTTC
TRBJ1-2,NA,TRBV28,TRBD1,CATVRDSVSNYGYTF,TGTGCCACAGTCCGGGACAGCGTCTCTAACTATGGCTACACCTTC
TRBJ1-1,NA,TRBV20-1,TRBD1,CSASSRGQGNTEAFF,TGCAGTGCTAGTTCTCGGGGACAGGGGAACACTGAAGCTTTCTTT
TRBJ2-1,NA,TRBV7-2,TRBD2,CASSPGLAGGLSRFF,TGTGCCAGCAGCCCCGGACTAGCGGGGGGCCTCAGTCGGTTCTTC
TRBJ1-6,NA,TRBV27,TRBD1,CASSPTTGVGRSPLHF,TGTGCCAGCAGTCCCACCACAGGGGTGGGGAGGTCACCCCTCCACTTT
TRBJ1-6,NA,TRBV11-2,TRBD1,CASTRDRPNRALHF,TGTGCCAGCACGAGGGACAGACCCAATAGGGCCCTCCACTTT
TRBJ1-4,few,TRBV23-1,TRBD1,CASSQLNRGGWEKLFF,TGCGCCAGCAGTCAATTAAACAGGGGTGGTTGGGAAAAACTGTTTTTT
TRBJ2-2,NA,TRBV24-1,NA,CATSAFQGGGELFF,TGTGCCACCAGCGCCTTTCAAGGAGGCGGGGAGCTGTTTTTT